This paragraph covers one TCR beta chain sequence. The antigen is unknown. The data were obtained in a study of healthy donors' naive CD4 and CD8 T cells. A linear amplification protocol produced the TCR libraries from 450 to 500 ng of total RNA. TCRdb re-derived calls from the reads in MiXCR, one entry per CDR3 protein. In the table there are about 180,000 distinct CDR3 sequences, 65% to 75% of which are singletons. The CDR3 is 14 residues long. Germline values: CDR1 SQVTM, CDR2 ANQGSEA. V was cut by 1 base and J by 5 bases, with 14 bases left in between. General observations from the study: Bulk sequencing left alpha and beta chains unpaired.

This chain uses TRBV29-1 with TRBJ1-1, with D uncertain. The sequenced material came from naive CD4+ and CD8+ T cells sorted from blood, pooled from several donors. This clonotype was sampled from a pool of human donors in good health; the sample pools cells from several healthy donors. The CDR3 protein is CSVEGRAVVTEAFF. The CDR3 DNA reads as TGCAGCGTTGAAGGGAGGGCTGTGGTGACTGAAGCTTTCTTT.